This T cell receptor (beta chain) emerged from a study of identical twins. From the 5' RACE reads, TCRdb called clonotypes with MiXCR, one entry per CDR3 protein. The profile shows roughly 1.6 million distinct CDR3 sequences, more than 30% of them singletons. V lost 6 bases to trimming and J lost 5 bases; unmatched junction nucleotides: 8. Germline assignment: CDR1 SQVTM and CDR2 ANQGSEA. This CDR3 comprises 14 residues. This TCR derives from a newborn girl in good health. Sequenced material: cord blood. This chain links TRBV29-1 with TRBJ2-2, with 8 bases fitting TRBD1. The CDR3 is CSVPRGRGTGELFF. CDR3 in DNA: TGCAGCGTCCCCAGGGGGCGCGGGACCGGGGAGCTGTTTTTT.